This entry concerns a single T cell receptor (beta chain). Its antigen is unknown. CDR1 is MNHEY, CDR2 SMNVEV, per germline (reference sequence). Trimming removed 8 bases from V and 1 base from J, with 11 bases in between. The CDR3 consists of 13 residues. The sample originates from a study of shared clonotypes between healthy human individuals. General study findings and limits: With few donors, the genetic and exposure-history diversity represented was limited. As a rule, naive subsets had a larger estimated richness than memory subsets.

The data were produced by immunoSEQ multiplex PCR, yet TCRdb's version contains in-frame clones alone and is incomplete. Here the sample spans roughly 1,600,000 clones, around 98.5% being singletons. J is TRBJ1-1 and V is TRBV27; D unclear. Sequencing was performed on naive CD4+ T cells sorted from blood. The subset denotes: CD45RA+ positively selected. This TCR was sampled from a man between 25 and 39 years old in good health. CDR3 sequence reads: CASLKAPNTEAFF. The CDR3 DNA reads TGTGCCAGCCTTAAAGCACCGAACACTGAAGCTTTCTTT.